This T cell receptor (beta chain) emerged from a study of patients and donors after allogeneic stem cell transplantation. One entry per CDR3 protein results from TCRdb running MiXCR on the RT-PCR reads. The profile shows 70,000 to 100,000 distinct CDR3 sequences, 5% of them singletons. This clonotype was counted ten times or more. The germline V gene has CDR1 WSHSY and CDR2 SAAADI. The V and J ends lost 5 bases and 0 bases, in that order; junction bases with no gene match: 2. This CDR3 has 15 amino acids. V gene TRBV10-2 combines with J gene TRBJ2-1, with 9 bases that match TRBD2. Specimen: blood, either unsorted or a sorted T cell fraction (not recorded which). The TCR originated in a human donor who was either an allogeneic HSCT recipient or a stem cell or donor lymphocyte infusion donor (not recorded which). It is not recorded whose cells these are; they may come from a transplant donor. Here the CDR3 DNA reads TGCGCCAGCAGTCTAGCGGGGATCTCCTACAATGAGCAGTTCTTC. It codes for CASSLAGISYNEQFF.